What follows describes a single TCR beta chain. Its specific antigen is unknown. Its CDR3 holds 13 amino acids, cysteine through phenylalanine. Here the CDR3 DNA is all that survives: 39 bases in frame from base 1. Unmatched junction bases come to 3, with V trimmed by 0 bases and J by 7 bases. Sequences GTSNPN (CDR1) and SVGIG (CDR2) are obtained from the germline V gene (reference sequence). This entry belongs to a study of cytomegalovirus exposure and HLA in healthy donors (dated by TCRdb to about 2017). General notes on the study: An earlier analysis of approximately 640 of the donors reported approximately 270 Gb of sequence data and some 100 million unique TCR beta sequences from about 180 million T cells. Approximately 300 gigabases of sequencing data and around 88 million unique TCR sequences made up an early release that covered several hundred HLA-typed donors. Among the 398 genotyped donors, about 83% belonged to the genetic ancestry cluster associated with self-reported Caucasian donors. The aim of the study was to test whether cataloging public T cell receptors could identify signatures of past pathogen exposure. The study used immunosequencing to profile the T cell repertoires of approximately 690 subjects and linked those repertoires to cytomegalovirus serostatus. In addition to the first cohort of 666 subjects, a separate validation cohort of 130 or so different subjects was used. To predict cytomegalovirus infection status, the study brought together high-throughput TCR immunosequencing, statistical association of individual TCRs with disease status, and machine learning. A later analysis re-analyzed previously published TCR beta repertoires from 666 donors and added high-resolution HLA genotyping to study TCR occurrence patterns. In the later analysis, no new phenotypic data were used to find candidate immune exposures; instead, reliance was placed on TCR beta sequences and their occurrence across donors. An earlier analysis of a few hundred of the donors applied high-throughput TCR beta sequencing to assess whether each TCR beta V gene segment acted as functional or pseudogenic. Donor age, sex, ethnicity and CMV serostatus were collected together with the repertoire data. Genome-wide SNP genotypes for about 60% of the roughly 700 donors were used in a later genetic analysis, which treated that subset as a discovery cohort. Every repertoire in the discovery cohort had been generated on one and the same sequencing platform. HLA typing covered class I and class II loci at four-digit resolution. Typing coverage varied by locus: 629-630 donors for A, B, C, DRB1 and DQB1; more than 500 for DQA1; more than 600 for DPA1; under 490 for DPB1. Five DR-DQ haplotypes were treated as single units for association and clustering because of strong linkage in the cohort. On average, 235,054 unique TCR beta nucleotide sequences were sequenced per donor among 398 genotyped donors of the cohort, with around 19% of those sequences being non-productive.

The cohort consisted of 650 to 700 healthy bone marrow donors. At the time of sampling, all cohort members were nominally healthy, though unrecorded immune exposures were likely present. The donor was CMV seropositive and belonged to the group of some 290 seropositive cohort members. A peripheral blood sample was collected from each donor, and TCR beta sequencing was performed on peripheral blood mononuclear cells. Genomic DNA was extracted from the blood cell samples with the Qiagen DNeasy Blood Extraction Kit. Broader findings and caveats from the paper: In vitro tests confirmed that a few of the cytomegalovirus-associated TCR beta chains recognize cytomegalovirus antigens. Immune exposure information for the cohort was limited to CMV serostatus. Because HLA typing was missing for some donors at each locus, association tests included only the typed subset. A further reported finding was that TCR beta sequences accurately predicted the HLA-A and HLA-B alleles for most subjects in the first cohort. Presence/absence analyses assumed roughly uniform sequencing depth across donors, an assumption that may not hold. In a later analysis, several top co-occurrence clusters were reported to appear linked to parvovirus B19, influenza, CMV and Epstein-Barr virus. The earlier analysis of some 540 of the donors excluded 15 to 20 rarely observed V segments, including chromosome 9 orphons, because counts were too low. In a later analysis, HLA-associated TCR beta chains showed more clonal expansion and lower generation probabilities than non-associated chains that were equally common. A later analysis found that most CMV-associated TCR beta chains appeared HLA-restricted, with HLA associations seemingly driven largely by CMV exposure. According to a later genetic analysis, donors in an Asian-associated ancestry cluster had fewer N-insertions in productive TCRs than the approximately 710-donor mean. In a later analysis, some 17,000 TCR beta sequences were associated with specific HLA alleles at a false discovery rate of 0.05. It was suggested by the authors that the approach could potentially be generalized to other disease states and immunological phenotypes. When HLA alleles, especially DR and DQ, strongly co-occurred, TCR associations were difficult to assign to individual alleles. In the study, approximately 160 TCR beta chains were listed as associated with cytomegalovirus. This cohort had only TCR beta chains sequenced, and the lack of alpha or paired-chain data limited which features could be detected. Broadly in line with IMGT annotations, most TCR beta V segments showed up in productive rearrangements about 90% or about 30% of the time in an earlier analysis of a few hundred of the donors. The sequencing pipeline was judged likely to have produced a cluster of highly shared sequence variants as a technical artifact. In a later analysis, the rate of TCR association differed among HLA loci, with DRB1 alleles having the most associated TCRs and HLA-C alleles having the fewest. Correlated functional status among segregating V segments might reflect linkage disequilibrium, but an unknown experimental factor could not be ruled out. While some public TCRs were present in many individuals, most TCR sequences turned up only very rarely across donors. Cytomegalovirus status was reported to be diagnosed by the classifier with high specificity and sensitivity in both the original and validation cohorts. Because the 87-base-pair reads could not distinguish some IMGT-functional V segments, including TRBV6-2 and TRBV6-3, those segments were excluded. In a later genetic analysis, a missense DCLRE1C variant was associated with V-gene and J-gene trimming of TCR beta chains, and the association was replicated in an independent cohort.

Receptors were amplified or captured by the immunoSEQ multiplex PCR assay. For the multiplex PCR, a mixture combining 60 forward primers for TCR Vbeta segments and 13 reverse primers for TCR Jbeta segments was used. The CDR3 region of rearranged TCR beta genes was amplified from genomic DNA by a multiplex PCR assay. The Illumina HiSeq System was used to sequence the amplified TCR beta libraries as 87-base-pair reads. The authors' pipeline ran thus. Across the 700 or so repertoires, a later analysis counted 80 million or so unique TCR beta chains, approximately 12 million of which were shared by at least two donors. Raw reads were error-corrected and collapsed into unique sequences with a nearest-neighbor algorithm that merged closely related sequences to remove PCR and sequencing errors. V, D and J gene segments were assigned by aligning CDR3 sequences to IMGT reference sequences. For a sequence to be retained, a match of at least six nucleotides was required to both a V gene segment and a J gene segment. Rearrangements were called productive when the CDR3 lacked stop codons and stayed in frame with V and J; all others were non-productive. CDR3 was defined by IMGT convention, running from the second conserved V-encoded cysteine to the conserved J-encoded phenylalanine. The earlier analysis of about 570 of the donors excluded any sequence lacking an unambiguous match to a single V gene segment. In an earlier analysis of a few hundred of the donors, a V segment was called functional when productive rearrangements were above 56.7%, and segregating when the standard deviation between donors exceeded 5%. A statistical classification framework was built for diagnosing cytomegalovirus status from the catalog of TCR beta chain sequences. In a later analysis, V and J genes were assigned by comparing TCR nucleotide sequences against IMGT/GENE-DB human TR gene sequences. In a later analysis, CDR3 sequences and most-parsimonious VDJ recombination scenarios were assigned using the TCRdist pipeline. In a later analysis, each TCR beta chain was defined by its CDR3 amino acid sequence together with its V-gene family, and reads without a unique V-gene family were excluded. To address suspected cross-contamination and a sequencing artifact, a later analysis removed under 600 highly shared, low-generation-probability nucleotide sequences. In a later analysis, a clonal expansion index was calculated for each public chain from normalized within-repertoire ranks of inferred template counts. Generation probabilities in a later analysis came from a VDJ recombination model fitted to out-of-frame rearrangements, and those results were checked against IGoR. Hypergeometric tests were used in a later analysis to score TCR-TCR, TCR-HLA and TCR-CMV co-occurrence, with a repertoire-size bias correction applied to the TCR pairs. A later analysis estimated false discovery rates by permuting HLA or CMV assignments 20 times. In a later analysis, co-occurring TCRs were grouped using DBSCAN, and TCRdist sequence similarity was added for clustering within HLA-allele-positive subsets. Repertoires with fewer than 30,000 or more than 120,000 public chains, plus five repertoires with anomalous nucleotide sharing, were excluded from co-occurrence clustering. The source is immuneACCESS, and TCRdb retained only in-frame sequences with V and J called. Part of the clones is not carried over; for the studies checked, unresolved V genes explain less than half of this, and the remainder is unexplained. Clonal size and the V and J genes are those of that table, whereas D and trimming came from the DNA. The sample table records some 70,000 clones. The ten top clones hold 6.5% to 8.5% of the sample.

The clonotype was recovered from a female donor in good health and CMV-seropositive. Sequenced input: PBMCs. This sequence uses TRBV30 and TRBJ1-1; TRBD1 aligns with 9 central bases. The bases read TGTGCCTGGAGTGTAAGGACAGGGGATGAAGCTTTCTTT. This encodes CAWSVRTGDEAFF.